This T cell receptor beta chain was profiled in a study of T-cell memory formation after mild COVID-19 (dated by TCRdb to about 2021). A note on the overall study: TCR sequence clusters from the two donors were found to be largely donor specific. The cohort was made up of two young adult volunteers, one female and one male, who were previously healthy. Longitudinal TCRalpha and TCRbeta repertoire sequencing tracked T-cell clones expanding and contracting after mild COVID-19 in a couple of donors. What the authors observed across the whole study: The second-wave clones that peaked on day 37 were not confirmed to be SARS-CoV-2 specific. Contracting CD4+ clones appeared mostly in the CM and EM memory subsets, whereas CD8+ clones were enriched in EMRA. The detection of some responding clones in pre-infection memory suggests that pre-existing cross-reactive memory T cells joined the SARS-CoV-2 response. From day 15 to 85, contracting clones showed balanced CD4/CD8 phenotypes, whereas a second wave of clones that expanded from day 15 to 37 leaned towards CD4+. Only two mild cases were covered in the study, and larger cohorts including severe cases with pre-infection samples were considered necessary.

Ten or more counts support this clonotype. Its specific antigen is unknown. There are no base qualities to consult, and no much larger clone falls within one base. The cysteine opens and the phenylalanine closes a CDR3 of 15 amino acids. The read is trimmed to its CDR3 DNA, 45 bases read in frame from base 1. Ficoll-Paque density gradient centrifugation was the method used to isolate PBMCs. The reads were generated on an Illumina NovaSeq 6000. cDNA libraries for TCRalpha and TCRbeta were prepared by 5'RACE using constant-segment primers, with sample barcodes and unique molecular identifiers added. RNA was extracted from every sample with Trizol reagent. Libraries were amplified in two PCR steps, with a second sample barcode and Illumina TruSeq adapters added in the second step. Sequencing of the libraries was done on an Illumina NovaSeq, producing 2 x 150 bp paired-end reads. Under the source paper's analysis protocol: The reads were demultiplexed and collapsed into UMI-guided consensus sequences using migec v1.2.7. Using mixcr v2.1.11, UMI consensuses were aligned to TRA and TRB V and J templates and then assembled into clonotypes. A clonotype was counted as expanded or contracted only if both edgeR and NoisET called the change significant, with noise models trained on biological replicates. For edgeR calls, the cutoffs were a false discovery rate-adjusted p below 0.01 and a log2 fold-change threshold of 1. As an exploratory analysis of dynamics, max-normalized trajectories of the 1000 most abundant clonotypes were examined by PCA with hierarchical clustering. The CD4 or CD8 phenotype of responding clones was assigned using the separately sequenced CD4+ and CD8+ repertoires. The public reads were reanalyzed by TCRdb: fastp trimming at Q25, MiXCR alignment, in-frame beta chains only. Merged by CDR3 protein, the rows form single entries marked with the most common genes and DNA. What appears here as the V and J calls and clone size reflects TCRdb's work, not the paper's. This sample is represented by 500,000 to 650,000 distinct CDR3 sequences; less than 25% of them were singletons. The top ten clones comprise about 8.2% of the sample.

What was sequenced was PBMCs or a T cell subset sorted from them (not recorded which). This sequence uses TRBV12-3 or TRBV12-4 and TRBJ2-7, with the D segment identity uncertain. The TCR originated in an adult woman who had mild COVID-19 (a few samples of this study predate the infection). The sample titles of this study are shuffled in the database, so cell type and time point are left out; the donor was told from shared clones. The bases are TGTGCTTCAGCTCGGATTTTGTCGTACCCCAACGAGCAGTACTTC. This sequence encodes CASARILSYPNEQYF.